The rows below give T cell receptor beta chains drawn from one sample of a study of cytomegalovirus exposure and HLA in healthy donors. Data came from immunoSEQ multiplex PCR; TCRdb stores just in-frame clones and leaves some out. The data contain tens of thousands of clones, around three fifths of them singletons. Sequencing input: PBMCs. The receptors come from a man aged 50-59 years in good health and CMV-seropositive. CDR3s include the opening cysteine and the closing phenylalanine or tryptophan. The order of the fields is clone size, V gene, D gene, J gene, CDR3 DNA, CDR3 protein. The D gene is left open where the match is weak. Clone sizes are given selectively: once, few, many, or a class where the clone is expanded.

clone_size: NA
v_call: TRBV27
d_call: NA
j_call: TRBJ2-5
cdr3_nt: TGTGCCAGCAGTTTTATGGGAGGAGATACCCAGTACTTC
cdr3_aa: CASSFMGGDTQYF

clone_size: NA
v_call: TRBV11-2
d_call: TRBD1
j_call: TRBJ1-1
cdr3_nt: TGTGCCAGCAGCCGGGACAGGGTGCAAGCTTTCTTT
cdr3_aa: CASSRDRVQAFF

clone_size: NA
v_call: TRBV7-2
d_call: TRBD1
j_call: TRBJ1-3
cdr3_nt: TGTGCCAGCAGCTTAGTTGGGACAGGGGCTGGAAACACCATATATTTT
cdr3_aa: CASSLVGTGAGNTIYF

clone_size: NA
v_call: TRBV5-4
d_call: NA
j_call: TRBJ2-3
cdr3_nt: TGTGCCAGCAGCTCGGGACAAGAGGGAGATACGCAGTATTTT
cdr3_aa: CASSSGQEGDTQYF

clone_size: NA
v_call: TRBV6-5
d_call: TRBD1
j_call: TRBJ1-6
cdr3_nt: TGTGCCAGCAGTTACTCGGGACAGGGTCCAGGAGCACCCCTCCACTTT
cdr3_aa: CASSYSGQGPGAPLHF

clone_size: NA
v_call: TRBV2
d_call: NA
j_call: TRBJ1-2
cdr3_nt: TGTGCCAGCACCCACCCCCAGGGGATCGGCTACACCTTC
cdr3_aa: CASTHPQGIGYTF

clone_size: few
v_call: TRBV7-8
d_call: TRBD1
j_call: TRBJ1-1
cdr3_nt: TGTGCCAGCAGCCATACCCCGGGACAGGGAAACACTGAAGCTTTCTTT
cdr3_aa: CASSHTPGQGNTEAFF

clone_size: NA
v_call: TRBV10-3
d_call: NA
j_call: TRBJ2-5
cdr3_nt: TGTGCCATCAGTGAGTCCTCACTCATTACCGAGACCCAGTACTTC
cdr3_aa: CAISESSLITETQYF

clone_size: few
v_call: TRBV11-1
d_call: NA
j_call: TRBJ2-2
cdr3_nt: TGTGCCAGCAGCTCGACTAGTTACGGGGAGCTGTTTTTT
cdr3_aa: CASSSTSYGELFF

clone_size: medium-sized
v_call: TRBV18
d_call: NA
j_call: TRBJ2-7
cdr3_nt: TGTGCCAGCTCACGAATTAACGGGGGGCGAGGGGGCGAGCAGTACTTC
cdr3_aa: CASSRINGGRGGEQYF

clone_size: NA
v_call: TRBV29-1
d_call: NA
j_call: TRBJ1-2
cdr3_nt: TGCAGCGTTCGCGGGGGGCTAGGCTACACCTTC
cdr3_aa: CSVRGGLGYTF

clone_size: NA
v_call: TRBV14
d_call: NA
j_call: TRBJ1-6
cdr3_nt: TGTGCCAGCAGCCCCATCGGGAGCTCCTATAATTCACCCCTCCACTTT
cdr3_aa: CASSPIGSSYNSPLHF

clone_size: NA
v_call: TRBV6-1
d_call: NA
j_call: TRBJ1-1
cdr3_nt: TGTGCCAGCAGTGAAGTCGGGGGGGGGCACACTGAAGCTTTCTTT
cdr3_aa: CASSEVGGGHTEAFF

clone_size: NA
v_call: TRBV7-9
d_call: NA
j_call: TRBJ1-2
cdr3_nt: TGTGCCAGCAGCTTAGAGACAAGAGCCTATGGCTACACCTTC
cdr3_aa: CASSLETRAYGYTF

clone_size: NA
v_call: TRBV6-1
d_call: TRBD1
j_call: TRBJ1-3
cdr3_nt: TGTGCCAGCAGTGGGGACAGGCTTACCCCGTCCACCATATATTTT
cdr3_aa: CASSGDRLTPSTIYF

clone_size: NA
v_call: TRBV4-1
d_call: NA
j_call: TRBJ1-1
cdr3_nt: TGCGCCAGCAGCCAAGAGGGGCTGGGAGGACCTGAAGCTTTCTTT
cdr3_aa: CASSQEGLGGPEAFF

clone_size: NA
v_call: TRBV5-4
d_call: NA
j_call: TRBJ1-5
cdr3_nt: TGTGCCAGCAGCTTGGGTCTTAATCAGCCCCAGCATTTT
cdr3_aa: CASSLGLNQPQHF

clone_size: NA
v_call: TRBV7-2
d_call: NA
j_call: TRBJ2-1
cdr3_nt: TGTGCCAGCAGCTTAGTGGGGGGGGGCCAAGGTAATGAGCAGTTCTTC
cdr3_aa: CASSLVGGGQGNEQFF